This T cell receptor beta chain was profiled in a study of CD8 T cells in ankylosing spondylitis. The study's findings and limits: What appeared characteristic of ankylosing spondylitis blood was a TCR beta motif of under 10 highly homologous variants.

Comment on this clonotype: What it binds is not known.

CDR1 is DFQATT and CDR2 is SNEGSKA in the germline V gene (reference sequence). The CDR3 consists of 14 residues. V was clipped by 1 base and J by 5 bases, with 14 bases between them. TCRdb re-called the 5' RACE reads through MiXCR, storing one row per CDR3 protein. The sample yields 400,000 to 450,000 distinct CDR3 sequences, roughly a sixth seen once. Sample: blood, either unsorted or a sorted T cell fraction (not recorded which). The TCR originated in a male donor with ankylosing spondylitis. This sequence joins TRBV20-1 and TRBJ2-5; tentatively, D is TRBD1 (5 bases). CDR3 in amino acids: CSARVSRDLETQYF. The DNA for the CDR3 is TGCAGTGCTAGAGTCAGCAGGGATCTTGAGACCCAGTACTTC.